This T cell receptor (beta chain) is drawn from a study of shared clonotypes between healthy human individuals. Study conclusions and caveats: Sharing across four donors was seen in 4% to 5.5% of naive CD4 clonotypes.

A split of CD4+ cells into CD45RA+ naive and CD45RA-negative memory subsets was performed. A remark on this clone: Its antigen is undetermined.

Germline CDR1 and CDR2: MNHEY and SVGAGI. V was trimmed by 0 bases and J by 4 bases, leaving 9 bases between them. There are 14 residues in the CDR3. In replicate PCRs of sorted subsets, roughly 210 ng DNA, tens of thousands of T cell genomes, was used. Clones were sequenced by immunoSEQ multiplex PCR, and TCRdb holds only the in-frame ones, with some missing. The sample yields approximately 2.4 million clones, almost 96% seen once. The V call is TRBV6-5, the J call TRBJ1-2, with a tentative D call TRBD1 (5 bases). This TCR derives from a man aged 18 to 29 in good health. Sequenced: naive CD4+ T cells sorted from blood. Subset defined: CD45RA+ positively selected. The CDR3 bases are TGTGCCAGCAGTTACTCCCGACAGCTCTATGGCTACACCTTC. It encodes CASSYSRQLYGYTF.